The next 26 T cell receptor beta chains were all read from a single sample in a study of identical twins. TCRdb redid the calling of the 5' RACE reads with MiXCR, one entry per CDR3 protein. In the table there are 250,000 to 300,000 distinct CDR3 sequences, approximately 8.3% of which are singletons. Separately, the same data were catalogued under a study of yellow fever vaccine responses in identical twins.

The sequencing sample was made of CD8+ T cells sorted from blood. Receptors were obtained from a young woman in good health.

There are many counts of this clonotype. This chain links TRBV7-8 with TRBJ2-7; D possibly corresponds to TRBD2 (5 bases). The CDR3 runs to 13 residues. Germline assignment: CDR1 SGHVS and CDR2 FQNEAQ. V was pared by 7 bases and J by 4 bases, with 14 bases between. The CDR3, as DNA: TGTGCCAGCATCGGGCTAGCCTCTTACGAGCAGTACTTC. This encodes CASIGLASYEQYF.

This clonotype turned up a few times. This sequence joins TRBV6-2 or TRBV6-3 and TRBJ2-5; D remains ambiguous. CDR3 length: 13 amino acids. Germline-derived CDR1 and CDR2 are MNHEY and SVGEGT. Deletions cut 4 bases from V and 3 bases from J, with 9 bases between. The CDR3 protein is CASSSGEEETQYF. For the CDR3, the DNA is TGTGCCAGCAGTTCCGGCGAGGAAGAGACCCAGTACTTC.

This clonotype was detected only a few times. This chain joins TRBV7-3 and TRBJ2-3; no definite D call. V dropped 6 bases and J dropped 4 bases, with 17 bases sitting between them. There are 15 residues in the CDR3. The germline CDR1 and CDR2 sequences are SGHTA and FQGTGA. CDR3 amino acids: CASSPGPEIPDTQYF. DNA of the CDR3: TGTGCCAGCAGTCCCGGGCCAGAAATCCCAGATACGCAGTATTTT.

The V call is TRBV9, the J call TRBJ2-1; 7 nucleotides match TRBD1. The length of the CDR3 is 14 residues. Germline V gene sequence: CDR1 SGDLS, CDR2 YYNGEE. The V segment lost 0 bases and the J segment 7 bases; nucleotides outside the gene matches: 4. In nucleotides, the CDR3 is TGTGCCAGCAGCGTAGGATCAGGGGGAAATGAGCAGTTCTTC. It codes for CASSVGSGGNEQFF.

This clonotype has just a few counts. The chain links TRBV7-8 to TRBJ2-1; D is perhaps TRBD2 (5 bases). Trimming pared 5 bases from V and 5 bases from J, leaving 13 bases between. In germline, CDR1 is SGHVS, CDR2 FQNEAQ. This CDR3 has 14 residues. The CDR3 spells CASSRTGSHNEQFF. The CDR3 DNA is TGTGCCAGCAGCCGTACGGGGTCGCACAATGAGCAGTTCTTC. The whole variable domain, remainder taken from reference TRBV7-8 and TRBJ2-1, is GAGVSQSPRYKVAKRGQDVALRCDPISGHVSLFWYQQALGQGPEFLTYFQNEAQLDKSGLPSDRFFAERPEGSVSTLKIQRTQQEDSAVYLCASSRTGSHNEQFFGPGTRLTVL.

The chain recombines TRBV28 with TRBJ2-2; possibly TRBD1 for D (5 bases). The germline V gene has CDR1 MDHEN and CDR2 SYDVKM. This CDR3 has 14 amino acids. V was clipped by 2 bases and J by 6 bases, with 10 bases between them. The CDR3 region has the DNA TGTGCCAGCAGTTTAAGGGGCGCAGCCGGGGAGCTGTTTTTT. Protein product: CASSLRGAAGELFF. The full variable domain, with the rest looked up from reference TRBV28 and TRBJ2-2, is DVKVTQSSRYLVKRTGEKVFLECVQDMDHENMFWYRQDPGLGLRLIYFSYDVKMKEKGDIPEGYSVSREKKERFSLILESASTNQTSMYLCASSLRGAAGELFFGEGSRLTVL.

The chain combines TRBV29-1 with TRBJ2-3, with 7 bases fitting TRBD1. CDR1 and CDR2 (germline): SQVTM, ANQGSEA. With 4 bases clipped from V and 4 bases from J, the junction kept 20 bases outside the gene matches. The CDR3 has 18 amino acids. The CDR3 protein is CSVGGQVLMRGRPDTQYF. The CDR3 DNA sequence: TGCAGCGTTGGCGGCCAAGTTCTCATGAGGGGGCGTCCAGATACGCAGTATTTT.

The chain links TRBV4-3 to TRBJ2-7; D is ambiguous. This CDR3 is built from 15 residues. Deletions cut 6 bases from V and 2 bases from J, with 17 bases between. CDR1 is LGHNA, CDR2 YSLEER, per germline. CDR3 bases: TGCGCCAGCAGGCCAACTTACCGGTCACCCTACGAGCAGTACTTC. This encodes CASRPTYRSPYEQYF.

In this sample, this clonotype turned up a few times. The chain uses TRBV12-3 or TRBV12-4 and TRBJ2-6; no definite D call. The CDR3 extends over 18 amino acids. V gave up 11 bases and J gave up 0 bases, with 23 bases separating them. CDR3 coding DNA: TGTGCCCTCAGTTTAGGTTCAGGAACTTTCTCTGGGGCCAACGTCCTGACTTTC. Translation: CALSLGSGTFSGANVLTF.

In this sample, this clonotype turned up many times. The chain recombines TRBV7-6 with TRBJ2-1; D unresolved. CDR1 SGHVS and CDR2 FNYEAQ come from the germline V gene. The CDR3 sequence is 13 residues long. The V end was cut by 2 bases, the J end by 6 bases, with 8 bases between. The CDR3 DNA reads TGTGCCAGCAGCTTATCTGATGGCAATGAGCAGTTCTTC. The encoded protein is CASSLSDGNEQFF.

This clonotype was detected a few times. The CDR3 coding sequence is TGTGCCAGCAGCCAAGACACAGACCTAGCGGGATACGAGCAGTACTTC. As protein: CASSQDTDLAGYEQYF. The rearrangement joins TRBV4-2 to TRBJ2-7; 9 bases agree with TRBD2. The V gene end was trimmed by 0 bases and the J gene end by 4 bases; junction bases not matched to a gene: 7. The V gene's germline CDR1 is LGHNA and CDR2 YNFKEQ. This CDR3 has 16 residues.

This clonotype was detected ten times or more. The CDR3 DNA is TGTGCCAGCAGCTTGGAGGAGCAAGAGACCCAGTACTTC. This encodes CASSLEEQETQYF. The chain is built from TRBV5-4 and TRBJ2-5; D uncertain. CDR1 and CDR2 from the germline V gene are SGHNT and YYREEE (reference sequence). V was shortened by 0 bases and J by 2 bases, with 5 bases between the two germline ends. This CDR3 region has 13 residues. Full variable domain (remainder filled in from reference TRBV5-4 and TRBJ2-5): ETGVTQSPTHLIKTRGQQVTLRCSSQSGHNTVSWYQQALGQGPQFIFQYYREEENGRGNFPPRFSGLQFPNYSSELNVNALELDDSALYLCASSLEEQETQYFGPGTRLLVL.

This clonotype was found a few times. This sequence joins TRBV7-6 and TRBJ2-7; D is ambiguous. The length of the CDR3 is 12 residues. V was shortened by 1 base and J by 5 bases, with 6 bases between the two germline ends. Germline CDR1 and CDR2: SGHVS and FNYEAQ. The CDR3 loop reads CASSLDFDEQYF. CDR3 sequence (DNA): TGTGCCAGCAGCTTAGACTTCGACGAGCAGTACTTC.

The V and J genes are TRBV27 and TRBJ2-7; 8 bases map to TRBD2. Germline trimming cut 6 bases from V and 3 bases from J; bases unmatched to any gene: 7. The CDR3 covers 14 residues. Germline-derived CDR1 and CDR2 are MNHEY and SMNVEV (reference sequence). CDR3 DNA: TGTGCCAGCAGCATCGGACTAGCCCTCTACGAGCAGTACTTC. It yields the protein CASSIGLALYEQYF.

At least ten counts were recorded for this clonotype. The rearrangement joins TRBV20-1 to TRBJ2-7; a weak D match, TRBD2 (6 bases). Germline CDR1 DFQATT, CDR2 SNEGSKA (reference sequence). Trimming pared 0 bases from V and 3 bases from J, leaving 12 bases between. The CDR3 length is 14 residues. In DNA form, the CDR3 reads TGCAGTGCTAGAGATCTGGCGGGGAGCTACGAGCAGTACTTC. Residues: CSARDLAGSYEQYF.

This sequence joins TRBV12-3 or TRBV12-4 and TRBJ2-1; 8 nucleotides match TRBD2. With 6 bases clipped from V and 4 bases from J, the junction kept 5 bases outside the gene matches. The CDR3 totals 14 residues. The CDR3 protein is CASRPGGGYNEQFF. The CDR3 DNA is TGTGCCAGCAGGCCCGGGGGGGGTTACAATGAGCAGTTCTTC.

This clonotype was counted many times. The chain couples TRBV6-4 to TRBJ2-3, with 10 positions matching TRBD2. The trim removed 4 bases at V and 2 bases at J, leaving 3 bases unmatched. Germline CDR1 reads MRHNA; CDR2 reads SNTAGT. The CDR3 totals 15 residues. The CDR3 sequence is CASSASGSITDTQYF. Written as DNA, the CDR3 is TGTGCCAGCAGTGCTAGCGGGAGTATCACAGATACGCAGTATTTT.

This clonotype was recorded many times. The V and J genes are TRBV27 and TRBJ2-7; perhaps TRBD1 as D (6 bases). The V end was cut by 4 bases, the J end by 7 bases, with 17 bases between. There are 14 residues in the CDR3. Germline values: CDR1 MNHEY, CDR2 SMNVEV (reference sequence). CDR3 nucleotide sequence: TGTGCCAGCAGTTGGACAGCCGCTACGAGAGAGCAGTACTTC. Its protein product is CASSWTAATREQYF.

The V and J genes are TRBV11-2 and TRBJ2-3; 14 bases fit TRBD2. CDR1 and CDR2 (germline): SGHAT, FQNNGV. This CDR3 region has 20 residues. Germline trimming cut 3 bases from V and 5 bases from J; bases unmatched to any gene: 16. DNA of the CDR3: TGTGCCAGCAGCTTGGGGGGAGGACTAGCGGGAGGCCTAGCGGGAGATACGCAGTATTTT. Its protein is CASSLGGGLAGGLAGDTQYF.

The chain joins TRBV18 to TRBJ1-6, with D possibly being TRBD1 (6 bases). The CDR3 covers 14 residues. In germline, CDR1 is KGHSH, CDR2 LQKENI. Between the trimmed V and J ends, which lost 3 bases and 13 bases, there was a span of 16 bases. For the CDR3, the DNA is TGTGCCAGCTCACCGGACGGCGCCCAGGGGCCCCTCCACTTT. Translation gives CASSPDGAQGPLHF. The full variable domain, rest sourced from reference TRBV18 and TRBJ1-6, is NAGVMQNPRHLVRRRGQEARLRCSPMKGHSHVYWYRQLPEEGLKFMVYLQKENIIDESGMPKERFSAEFPKEGPSILRIQQVVRGDSAAYFCASSPDGAQGPLHFGNGTRLTVT.

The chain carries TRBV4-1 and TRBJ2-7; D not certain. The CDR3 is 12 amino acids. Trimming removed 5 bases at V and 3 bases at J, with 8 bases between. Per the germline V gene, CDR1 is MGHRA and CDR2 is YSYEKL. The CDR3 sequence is CASSANGYEQYF. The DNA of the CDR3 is TGCGCCAGCAGCGCCAACGGCTACGAGCAGTACTTC.

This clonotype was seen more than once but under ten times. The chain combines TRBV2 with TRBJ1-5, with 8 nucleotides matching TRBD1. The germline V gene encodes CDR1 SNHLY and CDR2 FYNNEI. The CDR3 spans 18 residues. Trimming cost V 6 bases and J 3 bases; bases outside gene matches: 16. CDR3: CASSISDRDENNNQPQHF. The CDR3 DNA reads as TGTGCCAGCAGCATCTCGGACAGGGATGAAAATAACAATCAGCCCCAGCATTTT.

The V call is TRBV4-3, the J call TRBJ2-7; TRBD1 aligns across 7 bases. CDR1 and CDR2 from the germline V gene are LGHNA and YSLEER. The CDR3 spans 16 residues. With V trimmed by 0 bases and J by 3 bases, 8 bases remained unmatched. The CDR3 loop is CASSQDWAGGVYEQYF. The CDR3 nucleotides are TGCGCCAGCAGCCAAGATTGGGCAGGGGGTGTCTACGAGCAGTACTTC.

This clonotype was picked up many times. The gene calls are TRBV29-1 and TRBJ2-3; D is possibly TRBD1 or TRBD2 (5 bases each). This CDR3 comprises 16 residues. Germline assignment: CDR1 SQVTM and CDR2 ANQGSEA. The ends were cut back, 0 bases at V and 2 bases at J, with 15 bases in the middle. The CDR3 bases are TGCAGCGTTGAAGATCGGGGCAGGGTGCCCACAGATACGCAGTATTTT. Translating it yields CSVEDRGRVPTDTQYF.

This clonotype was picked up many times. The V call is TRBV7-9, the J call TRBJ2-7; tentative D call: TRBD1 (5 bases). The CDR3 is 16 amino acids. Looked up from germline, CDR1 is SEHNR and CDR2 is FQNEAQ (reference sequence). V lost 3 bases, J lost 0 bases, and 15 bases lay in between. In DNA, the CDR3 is TGTGCCAGCAGCTTCATAGTCTCGGACACCTCCTACGAGCAGTACTTC. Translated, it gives CASSFIVSDTSYEQYF.

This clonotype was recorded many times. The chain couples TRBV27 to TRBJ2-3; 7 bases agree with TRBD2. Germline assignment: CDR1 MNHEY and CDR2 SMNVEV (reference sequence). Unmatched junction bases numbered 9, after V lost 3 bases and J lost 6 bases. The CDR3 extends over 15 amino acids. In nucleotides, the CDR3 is TGTGCCAGCAGTTTTTTAGGTGGGAGGGCCGATACGCAGTATTTT. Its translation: CASSFLGGRADTQYF.